This TCR beta chain was obtained from a study of identical twins. Broader study findings: High-abundance cord blood beta clonotypes had fewer insertions; memory repertoires showed none. Without tracking the same donors, conclusions rested on cross-sectional statistical analysis. Modeled out-of-frame TCR alpha sharing in monozygotic twins fell below observed levels.

Template switching (which added a universal primer site) was used, and cDNA carried unique molecular identifiers. Via MiXCR, TCRdb re-called the 5' RACE reads, giving one row per CDR3 protein. The repertoire includes some 500,000 distinct CDR3 sequences, 9.5% to 10% of them detected once, and more than 2.5% sits in the top ten. As regards this clonotype: Its target is unknown.

This CDR3 region has 17 residues. The germline CDR1 and CDR2 sequences are SGHRS and YFSETQ. Deletions cut 0 bases from V and 0 bases from J, with 13 bases between. These data were likewise used in another study, on yellow fever vaccine responses in identical twins.

The sequence derives from a woman aged 18-29 years in good health. Input material: PBMCs. The chain uses TRBV5-1 and TRBJ2-1; D possibly corresponds to TRBD2 (5 bases). The CDR3 loop is CASSLVSSRISYNEQFF. The CDR3 DNA is TGCGCCAGCAGCTTGGTTTCTAGCCGAATCTCCTACAATGAGCAGTTCTTC.